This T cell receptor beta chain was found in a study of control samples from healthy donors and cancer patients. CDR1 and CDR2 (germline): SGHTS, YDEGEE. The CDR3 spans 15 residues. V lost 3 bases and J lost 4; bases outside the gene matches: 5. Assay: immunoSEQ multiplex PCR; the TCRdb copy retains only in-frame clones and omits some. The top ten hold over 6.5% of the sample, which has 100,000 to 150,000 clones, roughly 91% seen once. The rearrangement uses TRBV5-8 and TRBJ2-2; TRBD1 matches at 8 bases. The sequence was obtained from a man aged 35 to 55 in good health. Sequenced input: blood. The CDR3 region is CASSSRTGPTGELFF. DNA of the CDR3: TGTGCCAGCAGCTCCCGGACAGGGCCCACCGGGGAGCTGTTTTTT.